What follows are 14 T cell receptor beta chains derived from one specimen sequenced in a study of OX40 agonist ivuxolimab in advanced cancers. TCRdb keeps only in-frame clones here, not all; method: immunoSEQ multiplex PCR. This table has roughly 77,000 clones, roughly 92% appearing once. Material: CD4+ or CD8+ T cells sorted from blood, obtained in a trial of the OX40 agonist ivuxolimab. The receptor source for this set is an adult with an advanced solid tumor such as melanoma, head and neck, liver or kidney cancer.

The chain is built from TRBV6-1 and TRBJ2-1; 13 bases fit TRBD2. The CDR3 sequence is 16 residues long. The ends lost 3 bases at V and 5 bases at J; junction bases unmatched: 4. Germline CDR1 reads MNHNS; CDR2 reads SASEGT. The CDR3: CASSDRTSGSNNEQFF. DNA for the CDR3: TGTGCCAGCAGTGACAGGACTAGCGGGAGTAACAATGAGCAGTTCTTC.

V usage is TRBV5-8 and J usage is TRBJ1-3; the D is unclear. Germline assignment: CDR1 SGHTS and CDR2 YDEGEE. There are 14 residues in the CDR3. Trimming took off 0 bases at V and 7 bases at J, with 11 bases between the two ends. Here the CDR3 DNA reads TGTGCCAGCAGCTTGGAGGCGGGAAAGAACACCATATATTTT. This sequence encodes CASSLEAGKNTIYF.

With regard to this clone: A read error may produce the germline difference seen at one junction end. The V and J genes are TRBV30 and TRBJ1-4; D is uncertain. CDR1 and CDR2 (germline): GTSNPN, SVGIG (reference sequence). This CDR3 region has 14 residues. The CDR3 loop is CAWGVGTENEKLFF. In nucleotides, the CDR3 is TGTGCCTGGGGTGTGGGAACAGAAAATGAAAAACTGTTTTTT.

The rearrangement links TRBV27 to TRBJ2-5; 12 nucleotides match TRBD2. Unmatched junction bases numbered 7, after V lost 0 bases and J lost 5 bases. The CDR3 consists of 17 residues. Germline CDR1 is MNHEY and CDR2 is SMNVEV (reference sequence). DNA of the CDR3: TGTGCCAGCAGTTTATCTCCCCTAGCGGGAGGGCACGAGACCCAGTACTTC. Residues: CASSLSPLAGGHETQYF.

This sequence joins TRBV6-1 and TRBJ1-3, with D possibly being TRBD1 (5 bases). Germline values: CDR1 MNHNS, CDR2 SASEGT. This CDR3 has 15 amino acids. Between the trimmed V and J ends, which lost 1 base and 2 bases, there was a span of 9 bases. CDR3 region: CASSEDLGAGNTIYF. In nucleotides, the CDR3 is TGTGCCAGCAGTGAAGATCTGGGGGCTGGAAACACCATATATTTT.

The chain has TRBV7-6 and TRBJ2-1; D is perhaps TRBD2 (5 bases). The CDR3 has 17 residues. Germline CDR1 and CDR2: SGHVS and FNYEAQ. Trimming shortened V by 5 bases and J by 2 bases, and 19 bases separated the two germline ends. Here the CDR3 reads CASSAEVSGFAYNEQFF. The CDR3, as DNA: TGTGCCAGCAGCGCCGAGGTATCGGGATTCGCCTACAATGAGCAGTTCTTC.

The chain uses TRBV4-2 and TRBJ2-7, with 14 bases aligning to TRBD2. V lost 4 bases, J lost 3 bases, and 5 bases stayed unmatched. The germline V gene has CDR1 LGHNA and CDR2 YNFKEQ. The CDR3 consists of 16 residues. This CDR3 reads CASSLGLAGALYEQYF. The CDR3 nucleotides read TGTGCCAGCAGCCTGGGACTAGCGGGGGCCCTCTACGAGCAGTACTTC.

The chain recombines TRBV6-1 with TRBJ2-5; 10 bases agree with TRBD2. This CDR3 comprises 15 residues. Germline V CDR1 and CDR2: MNHNS, SASEGT. The V segment lost 6 bases and the J segment 2 bases; nucleotides outside the gene matches: 6. The CDR3 DNA sequence: TGTGCCAGCAGCTCCGGAGCGGGGGGGCAAGAGACCCAGTACTTC. As protein: CASSSGAGGQETQYF.

The V gene is TRBV4-1, the J gene TRBJ2-3, with a possible D match to TRBD2 (7 bases). With 0 bases removed from V and 5 bases from J, the gap between germline ends came to 18 bases. Per germline, CDR1 MGHRA and CDR2 YSYEKL. The CDR3 totals 17 residues. Here the CDR3 reads CASSQDGGGGFGDTQYF. The CDR3, as DNA: TGCGCCAGCAGCCAAGATGGAGGGGGGGGCTTCGGAGATACGCAGTATTTT.

The chain combines TRBV4-1 with TRBJ1-1, with D hard to call. The CDR3 extends over 15 amino acids. V lost 1 base, J lost 4 bases, and 13 bases lay in between. Germline V gene lookup returns CDR1 MGHRA and CDR2 YSYEKL. The CDR3 here is CASSQVQTVITEAFF. The CDR3 nucleotides are TGCGCCAGCAGCCAAGTACAAACAGTAATCACTGAAGCTTTCTTT.

The V call is TRBV7-6, the J call TRBJ1-3; D is perhaps TRBD1 (6 bases). CDR1 and CDR2 (germline): SGHVS, FNYEAQ. The CDR3 is made up of 15 amino acids. Trimming stripped 5 bases from V and 0 bases from J, with 11 bases between. The CDR3: CASSAGQHSGNTIYF. The CDR3, as DNA: TGTGCCAGCAGCGCCGGACAGCACTCTGGAAACACCATATATTTT.

The chain recombines TRBV19 with TRBJ1-2; D possibly corresponds to TRBD1 (6 bases). The CDR3 has 12 residues. V was clipped by 5 bases and J by 8 bases, with 12 bases between them. Germline lookup yields CDR1 LNHDA and CDR2 SQIVND (reference sequence). The CDR3 is CASSEGGNGYTF. The CDR3 region has the DNA TGTGCCAGTAGTGAGGGGGGTAACGGCTACACCTTC.

This clone occurred a few times. This chain connects TRBV7-9 to TRBJ1-2, with D hard to call. This CDR3 contains 13 residues. Germline V lookup: CDR1 SEHNR, CDR2 FQNEAQ (reference sequence). Trimming removed 3 bases at V and 6 bases at J, with 11 bases between. Here the CDR3 reads CASSFKQADGYTF. The DNA of the CDR3 is TGTGCCAGCAGCTTTAAGCAGGCGGATGGCTACACCTTC.

This clone turned up a few times. The chain carries TRBV5-4 and TRBJ1-1; tentatively, D is TRBD1 (6 bases). Looked up from germline, CDR1 is SGHNT and CDR2 is YYREEE (reference sequence). Trimming removed 0 bases at V and 3 bases at J, with 12 bases between. This CDR3 region has 15 residues. The CDR3 loop reads CASSLAGGADTEAFF. The CDR3 DNA reads as TGTGCCAGCAGCTTGGCTGGGGGGGCGGACACTGAAGCTTTCTTT. The full variable domain, completed using reference TRBV5-4 and TRBJ1-1, is ETGVTQSPTHLIKTRGQQVTLRCSSQSGHNTVSWYQQALGQGPQFIFQYYREEENGRGNFPPRFSGLQFPNYSSELNVNALELDDSALYLCASSLAGGADTEAFFGQGTRLTVV.